The clone carrying this TCR beta chain was detected once. The antigen is not known. The data stem from a study of T cell repertoires in cytomegalovirus infection. TCRdb passed the reads through MiXCR, listing each CDR3 protein once. The table includes around 900,000 distinct CDR3 sequences, roughly 31% detected once. V trimming: 8 bases; J trimming: 3 bases; junction bases outside the gene matches: 7. Germline lookup yields CDR1 SNHLY and CDR2 FYNNEI. The CDR3 covers 14 residues. The TCR sequence derives from a human donor in good health (CMV status not recorded). Some clones in this sample may be carry-over from other donors' samples. The chain employs TRBV2 and TRBJ2-1; the match to TRBD2 covers 7 bases. The specimen comprised cultured CD8+ T cells from PBMCs, sampled from culture after CMV antigen stimulation. As DNA, the CDR3 is TGTGCCAGCGGTGGGGGGGTCGTCTACAATGAGCAGTTCTTC. This sequence encodes CASGGGVVYNEQFF.